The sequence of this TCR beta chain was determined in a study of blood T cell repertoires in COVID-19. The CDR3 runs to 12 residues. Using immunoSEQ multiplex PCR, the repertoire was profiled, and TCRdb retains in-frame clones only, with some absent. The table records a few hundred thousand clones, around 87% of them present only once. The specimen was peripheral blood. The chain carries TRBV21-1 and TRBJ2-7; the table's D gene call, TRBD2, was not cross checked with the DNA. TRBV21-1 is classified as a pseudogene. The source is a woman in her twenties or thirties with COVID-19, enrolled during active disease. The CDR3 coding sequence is TGTGCCAGCAGTTTAAATAGCCACGAGCAGTACTTC. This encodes CASSLNSHEQYF.